This T cell receptor (beta chain) was identified in a study of shared clonotypes between healthy human individuals. General study results and limits: Some clonotypes were shared by all four sorted-subset donors, while others were not shared. The non-shared ones had lower generation probabilities than the shared ones. The study generally estimated greater richness for naive than memory subsets.

On this clone itself: Its matching antigen is unknown.

Germline V CDR1 and CDR2: LGHNA, YNFKEQ. The CDR3 is 15 residues long. Trimming took off 4 bases at V and 7 bases at J, with 14 bases between the two ends. Genomic DNA belonging to each subset was distributed in equal measure over several immunoSEQ plates. Sorted-subset replicate PCR reactions were performed with approximately 0.2 ug DNA, corresponding to roughly 27,000 T cell genomes. Produced via immunoSEQ multiplex PCR; TCRdb's table is partial and in-frame only. The table includes hundreds of thousands of clones, around 97% detected once. What was sequenced was naive CD4+ T cells sorted from blood. Described subset: CD45RA+ positively selected. This TCR derives from a woman in her twenties or thirties in good health. This chain uses TRBV4-2 with TRBJ1-6; no clear D. The CDR3 reads CASSPRRVGNSPLHF. CDR3 sequence (DNA): TGTGCCAGCAGCCCACGACGAGTCGGAAATTCACCCCTCCACTTT.